The rows below give T cell receptor beta chains drawn from one sample of a study of shared clonotypes between healthy human individuals. Data came from immunoSEQ multiplex PCR; TCRdb stores just in-frame clones and leaves some out. The table records approximately 980,000 clones, 76% of them present only once. Specimen: memory CD4+ T cells sorted from blood. These receptors all come from a man aged 18-30 years in good health. The CDR3 runs from the conserved cysteine through the conserved F or W. A D gene is named only where the DNA matches it firmly. Size values are once, few and many counts, or a class for expanded clones, and some rows have none.

size	J	V	D	DNA	CDR3
-	TRBJ1-5	TRBV5-6	-	TGTGCCAGCAGCTGGGGGGGTACAGGGAGCAATCAGCCCCAGCATTTT	CASSWGGTGSNQPQHF
-	TRBJ2-7	TRBV11-2	-	TGTGCCAGCAGCTTAAAGCGTTGGAGCTCCTACGAGCAGTACTTC	CASSLKRWSSYEQYF
-	TRBJ2-1	TRBV12-5	-	TGTGCTAGTGCCCGAGCAGGGGTACGCTACAATGAGCAGTTCTTC	CASARAGVRYNEQFF
once	TRBJ1-5	TRBV28	-	TGTGCCAGCAGTCCCCAGGAGGGGCCCACCAATCAGCCCCAGCATTTT	CASSPQEGPTNQPQHF
-	TRBJ2-2	TRBV6-5	TRBD2	TGTGCCAGCAGTTCACTAGCGGGAGTTCCCGGGGAGCTGTTTTTT	CASSSLAGVPGELFF
-	TRBJ1-4	TRBV30	TRBD1	TGTGCGACCACAGGGACAGGGGGCGCGGGAACTAATGAAAAACTGTTTTTT	CATTGTGGAGTNEKLFF
-	TRBJ2-2	TRBV7-9	TRBD2	TGTGCCAGCAGCTTATTCCTTCGGACTAGCGGGAGCGGGGAGCTGTTTTTT	CASSLFLRTSGSGELFF
-	TRBJ2-3	TRBV7-2	-	TGTGCCAGCAGCTCCCGGGGTGGCACAGATACGCAGTATTTT	CASSSRGGTDTQYF
-	TRBJ2-4	TRBV21-1	-	TGTGCCAGCATTGGGCGGGGAGGGCGCGCGTTGACCAAAAACATTCAGTACTTC	CASIGRGGRALTKNIQYF
-	TRBJ2-1	TRBV29-1	TRBD2	TGCAGCGTTGAAGATAGCGGGAGGTTTGAGCAGTTCTTC	CSVEDSGRFEQFF
-	TRBJ2-2	TRBV29-1	TRBD2	TGCAGCGTTGATCGGGGGGGAGCCGGGGAGCTGTTTTTT	CSVDRGGAGELFF
-	TRBJ2-5	TRBV5-1	-	TGCGCCAGCAGCTTCAGGGTGGTAGAGACCCAGTACTTC	CASSFRVVETQYF
-	TRBJ1-2	TRBV5-1	-	TGCGCCAGCAGCTTCGAAAACCCTCGTGCTGGTGGCTACACCTTC	CASSFENPRAGGYTF
-	TRBJ1-1	TRBV5-5	-	TGTGCCAGCAGCATGTCGTGGGCCCAGAACACTGAAGCTTTCTTT	CASSMSWAQNTEAFF
-	TRBJ2-5	TRBV5-1	TRBD2	TGCGCCAGCAGCTTGGCCAGCATATTAAGGGCGGGAGGAGAGACCCAGTACTTC	CASSLASILRAGGETQYF
-	TRBJ1-3	TRBV7-2	TRBD1	TGTGCCAGCAGCGGGGGACAGGGTAGGATAAACACCATATATTTT	CASSGGQGRINTIYF
-	TRBJ1-2	TRBV27	TRBD1	TGTGCCAGCAGTTCTAGGACAGGGCACTACACCTTC	CASSSRTGHYTF